This T cell receptor (beta chain) emerged from a study of response to subunit inactivated influenza vaccine. Germline assignment: CDR1 MNHNS and CDR2 SASEGT. V shed 5 bases and J 0 bases; nucleotides not matched to a gene: 6. This CDR3 comprises 16 residues. Regarding the study as a whole: Researchers suggested that each seasonal influenza vaccination recruits few new T cells.

From the RT-PCR reads, TCRdb called clonotypes with MiXCR, one entry per CDR3 protein. This sample has about half a million distinct CDR3 sequences; roughly 11% occur once, and the top ten carry approximately 12%. This clonotype was found many times. As yet, its antigen is unknown. The chain employs TRBV6-1 and TRBJ1-5, with TRBD1 matching 8 bases. The clonotype comes from a man aged 50-60 years who received an inactivated influenza vaccine. The source was PBMCs from blood, collected more than 35 days after vaccination. The CDR3 DNA sequence: TGTGCCAGCAGTCGGTCGCAGGGGGCTAGCAATCAGCCCCAGCATTTT. Protein sequence: CASSRSQGASNQPQHF.